One and the same sample provided the 7 T cell receptor beta chains below, sequenced in a study of blood T cell repertoires in COVID-19 (dated by TCRdb to about 2020). Library preparation used the immunoSEQ multiplex PCR assay. Drawn from immuneACCESS, this table holds only the in-frame rearrangements with V and J called that TCRdb kept. Clones are partly lost; checked studies trace under half to an unresolved V gene and leave the rest unexplained. This sample lists 100,000 to 150,000 clones; roughly 84% were detected once. The biggest ten clones account for over 1.1% of the sample. The sample comprised peripheral blood. The receptors here all came from a man in his fifties or sixties with acute or convalescent COVID-19.

The chain couples TRBV10-1 to TRBJ2-3; tentative D call: TRBD2 (5 bases). Trimming cost V 6 bases and J 6 bases, with 16 bases left between them. Per germline, CDR1 WNHNN and CDR2 SYGVQD (reference sequence). CDR3 length: 14 amino acids. The CDR3 loop reads CASSYTRSADTQYF. The CDR3 nucleotides are TGCGCCAGCAGCTACACTAGATCGGCTGATACGCAGTATTTT.

The chain carries TRBV7-9 and TRBJ1-6; D not certain. The CDR3 has 14 amino acids. In germline, CDR1 is SEHNR, CDR2 FQNEAQ (reference sequence). Trimming shortened V by 6 bases and J by 5 bases, and 11 bases separated the two germline ends. This CDR3 is CASSPDTDNSPLHF. The CDR3 DNA reads TGTGCCAGCAGTCCCGACACCGATAATTCACCCCTCCACTTT.

The chain couples TRBV29-1 to TRBJ2-5, with TRBD1 matching 7 bases. The CDR3 is 14 residues long. Germline CDR1 SQVTM, CDR2 ANQGSEA. Germline trimming cut 7 bases from V and 0 bases from J; bases unmatched to any gene: 8. This CDR3 reads CSALSGQYQETQYF. CDR3 DNA: TGCAGCGCCCTATCGGGACAGTACCAAGAGACCCAGTACTTC.

J is TRBJ2-3 and V is TRBV28; a weak D match, TRBD1 (5 bases). V lost 10 bases and J lost 1, with 12 bases in between. This CDR3 has 13 amino acids. Germline CDR1 is MDHEN and CDR2 is SYDVKM. Here the CDR3 reads CATIQARTDTQYF. The CDR3 bases are TGTGCCACTATACAGGCCCGCACAGATACGCAGTATTTT.

The chain links TRBV30 to TRBJ1-4, with D possibly TRBD1 on 5 matching bases. The V and J ends lost 0 bases and 8 bases respectively, with 13 bases between them. The length of the CDR3 is 14 residues. Germline V CDR1 and CDR2: GTSNPN, SVGIG (reference sequence). The CDR3 is CAWSVRRKGEKLFF. CDR3 DNA: TGTGCCTGGAGTGTACGTAGGAAGGGGGAAAAACTGTTTTTT.

This clone was detected only once. The CDR3 bases are TGTGCCAGCAGCAATTATGGAGATCACCAAGAGACCCAGTACTTC. Amino acids: CASSNYGDHQETQYF. The chain has TRBV21-1 and TRBJ2-5; the DNA was not compared with TRBD2, the D call given in the table. TRBV21-1 is a listed pseudogene. This CDR3 is built from 15 residues.

This clone was counted a few times. In nucleotides, the CDR3 is TGTGCCAGCAGCTGGGGGGGGAGCTCTGGAAACACCATATATTTT. Amino acids: CASSWGGSSGNTIYF. V and J are TRBV5-4 and TRBJ1-3; weak D call: TRBD1 (5 bases). CDR3 length: 15 residues. Trimming pared 3 bases from V and 0 bases from J, leaving 10 bases between. The germline V gene has CDR1 SGHNT and CDR2 YYREEE (reference sequence). Complete variable domain (other parts from reference TRBV5-4 and TRBJ1-3): ETGVTQSPTHLIKTRGQQVTLRCSSQSGHNTVSWYQQALGQGPQFIFQYYREEENGRGNFPPRFSGLQFPNYSSELNVNALELDDSALYLCASSWGGSSGNTIYFGEGSWLTVV.